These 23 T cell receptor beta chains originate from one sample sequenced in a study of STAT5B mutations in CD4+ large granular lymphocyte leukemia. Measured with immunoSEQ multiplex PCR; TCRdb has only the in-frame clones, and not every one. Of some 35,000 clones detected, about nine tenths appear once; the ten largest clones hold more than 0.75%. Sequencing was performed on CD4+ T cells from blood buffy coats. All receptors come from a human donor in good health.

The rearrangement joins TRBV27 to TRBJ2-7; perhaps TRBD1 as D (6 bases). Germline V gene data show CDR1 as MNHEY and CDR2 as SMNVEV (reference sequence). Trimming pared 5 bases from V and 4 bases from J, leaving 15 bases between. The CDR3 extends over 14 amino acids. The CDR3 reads CASSRTAGMYEQYF. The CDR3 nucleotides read TGTGCCAGCAGTAGGACAGCCGGGATGTACGAGCAGTACTTC.

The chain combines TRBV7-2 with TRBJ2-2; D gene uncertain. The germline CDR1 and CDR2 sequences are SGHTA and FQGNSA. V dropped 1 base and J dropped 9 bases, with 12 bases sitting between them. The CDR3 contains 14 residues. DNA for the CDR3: TGTGCCAGCAGCTTAGGTTCGCCCGTGAGGGAGCTGTTTTTT. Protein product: CASSLGSPVRELFF.

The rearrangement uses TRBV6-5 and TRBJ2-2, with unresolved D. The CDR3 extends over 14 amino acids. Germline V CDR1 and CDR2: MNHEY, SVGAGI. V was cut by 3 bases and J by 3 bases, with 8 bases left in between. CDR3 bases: TGTGCCAGCAGTTATCGTCCTTACACCGGGGAGCTGTTTTTT. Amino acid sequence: CASSYRPYTGELFF.

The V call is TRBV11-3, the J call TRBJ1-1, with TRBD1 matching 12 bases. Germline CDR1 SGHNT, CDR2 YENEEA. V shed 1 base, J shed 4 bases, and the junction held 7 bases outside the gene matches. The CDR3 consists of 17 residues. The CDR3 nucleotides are TGTGCCAGCAGCTTAGGTGGGACAGGGGGCAGGGGCACTGAAGCTTTCTTT. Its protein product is CASSLGGTGGRGTEAFF. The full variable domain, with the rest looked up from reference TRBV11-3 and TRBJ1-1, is EAGVVQSPRYKIIEKKQPVAFWCNPISGHNTLYWYLQNLGQGPELLIRYENEEAVDDSQLPKDRFSAERLKGVDSTLKIQPAELGDSAVYLCASSLGGTGGRGTEAFFGQGTRLTVV.

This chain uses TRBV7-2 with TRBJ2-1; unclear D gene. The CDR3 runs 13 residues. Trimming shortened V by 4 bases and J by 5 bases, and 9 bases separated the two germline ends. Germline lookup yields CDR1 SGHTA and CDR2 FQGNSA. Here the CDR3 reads CASSSYLDNEQFF. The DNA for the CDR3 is TGTGCCAGCAGCTCCTACTTAGACAATGAGCAGTTCTTC.

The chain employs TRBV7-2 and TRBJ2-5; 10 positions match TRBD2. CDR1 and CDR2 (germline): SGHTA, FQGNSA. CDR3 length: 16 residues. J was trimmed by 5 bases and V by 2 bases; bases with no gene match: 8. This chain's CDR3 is CASSLSGGAIGETQYF. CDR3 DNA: TGTGCCAGCAGCTTAAGCGGGGGGGCGATCGGTGAGACCCAGTACTTC.

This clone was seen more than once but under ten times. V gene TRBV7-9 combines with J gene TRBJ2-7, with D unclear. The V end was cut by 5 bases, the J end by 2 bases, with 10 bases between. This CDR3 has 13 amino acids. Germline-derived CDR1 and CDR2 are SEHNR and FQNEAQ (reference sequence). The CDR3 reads CASSPTDPYEQYF. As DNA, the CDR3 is TGTGCCAGCAGCCCGACGGACCCCTACGAGCAGTACTTC. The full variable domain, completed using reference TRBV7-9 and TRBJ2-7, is DTGVSQNPRHKITKRGQNVTFRCDPISEHNRLYWYRQTLGQGPEFLTYFQNEAQLEKSRLLSDRFSAERPKGSFSTLEIQRTEQGDSAMYLCASSPTDPYEQYFGPGTRLTVT.

CDR3 in DNA: TGCGCCAGCAGCCAGGAGGGGGCCACTGAAGCTTTCTTT. Translating it yields CASSQEGATEAFF. The chain combines TRBV4-3 with TRBJ1-1; 7 bases agree with TRBD1. The germline V gene encodes CDR1 LGHNA and CDR2 YSLEER. Germline trimming cut 3 bases from V and 4 bases from J; bases unmatched to any gene: 2. This CDR3 comprises 13 residues.

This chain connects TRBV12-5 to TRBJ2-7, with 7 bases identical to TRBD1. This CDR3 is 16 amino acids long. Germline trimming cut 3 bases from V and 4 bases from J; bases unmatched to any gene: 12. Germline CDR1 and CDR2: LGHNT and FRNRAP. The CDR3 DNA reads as TGTGCTAGTGGTTTCCACAGGGGCCCCATTTCTTACGAGCAGTACTTC. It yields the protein CASGFHRGPISYEQYF.

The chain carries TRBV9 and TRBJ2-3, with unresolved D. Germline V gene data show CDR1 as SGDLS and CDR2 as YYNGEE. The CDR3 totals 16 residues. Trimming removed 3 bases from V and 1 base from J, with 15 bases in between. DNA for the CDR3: TGTGCCAGCAGCGCCCACGGTGAGGTAGGCACAGATACGCAGTATTTT. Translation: CASSAHGEVGTDTQYF.

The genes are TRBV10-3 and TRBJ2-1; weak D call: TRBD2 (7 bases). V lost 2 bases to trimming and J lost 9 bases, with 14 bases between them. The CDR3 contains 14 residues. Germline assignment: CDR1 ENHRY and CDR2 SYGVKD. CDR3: CAISETSEGGEQFF. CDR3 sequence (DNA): TGTGCCATCAGTGAGACTAGCGAGGGGGGTGAGCAGTTCTTC.

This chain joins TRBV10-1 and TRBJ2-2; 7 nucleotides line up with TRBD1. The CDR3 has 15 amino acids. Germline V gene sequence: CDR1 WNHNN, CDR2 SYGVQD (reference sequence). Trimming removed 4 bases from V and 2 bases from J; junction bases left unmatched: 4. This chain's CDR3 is CASSGQGANTGELFF. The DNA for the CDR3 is TGCGCCAGCAGTGGACAGGGAGCCAACACCGGGGAGCTGTTTTTT.

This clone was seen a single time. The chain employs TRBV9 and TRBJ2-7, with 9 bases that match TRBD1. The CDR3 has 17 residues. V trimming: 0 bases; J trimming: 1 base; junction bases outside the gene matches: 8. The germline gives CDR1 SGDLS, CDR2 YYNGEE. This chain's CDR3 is CASSVGVLGTGSYEQYF. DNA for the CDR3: TGTGCCAGCAGCGTAGGGGTCCTGGGGACAGGGTCCTACGAGCAGTACTTC.

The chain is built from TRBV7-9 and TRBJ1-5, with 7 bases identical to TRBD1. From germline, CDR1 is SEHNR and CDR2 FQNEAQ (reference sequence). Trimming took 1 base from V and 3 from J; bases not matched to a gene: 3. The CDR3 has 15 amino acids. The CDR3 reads CASSLGTGLNQPQHF. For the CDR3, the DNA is TGTGCCAGCAGCTTAGGGACAGGCCTCAATCAGCCCCAGCATTTT. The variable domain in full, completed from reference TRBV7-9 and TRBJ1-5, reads DTGVSQNPRHKITKRGQNVTFRCDPISEHNRLYWYRQTLGQGPEFLTYFQNEAQLEKSRLLSDRFSAERPKGSFSTLEIQRTEQGDSAMYLCASSLGTGLNQPQHFGDGTRLSIL.

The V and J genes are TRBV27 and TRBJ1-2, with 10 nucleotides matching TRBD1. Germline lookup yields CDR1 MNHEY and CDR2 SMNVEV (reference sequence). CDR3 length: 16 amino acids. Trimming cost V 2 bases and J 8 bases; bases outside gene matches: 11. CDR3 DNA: TGTGCCAGCAGTTTAGCCCGGGACAGGGGAAGAATAGGCTACACCTTC. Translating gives CASSLARDRGRIGYTF.

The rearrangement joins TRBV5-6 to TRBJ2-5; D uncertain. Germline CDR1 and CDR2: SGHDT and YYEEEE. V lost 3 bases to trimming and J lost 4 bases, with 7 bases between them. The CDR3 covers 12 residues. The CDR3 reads CASSWVGETQYF. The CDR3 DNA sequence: TGTGCCAGCAGCTGGGTGGGAGAGACCCAGTACTTC.

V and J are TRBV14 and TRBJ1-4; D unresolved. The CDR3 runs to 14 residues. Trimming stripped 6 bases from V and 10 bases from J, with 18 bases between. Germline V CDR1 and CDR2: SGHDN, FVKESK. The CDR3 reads CASRPAGSDGKLFF. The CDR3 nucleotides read TGTGCCAGCAGGCCGGCGGGCAGCGACGGAAAACTGTTTTTT.

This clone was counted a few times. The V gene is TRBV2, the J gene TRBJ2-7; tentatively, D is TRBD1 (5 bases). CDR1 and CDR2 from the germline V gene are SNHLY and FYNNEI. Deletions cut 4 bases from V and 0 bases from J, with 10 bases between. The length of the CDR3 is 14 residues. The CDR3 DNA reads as TGTGCCAGCAGTGGAGGCGACAGCTCCTACGAGCAGTACTTC. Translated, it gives CASSGGDSSYEQYF.

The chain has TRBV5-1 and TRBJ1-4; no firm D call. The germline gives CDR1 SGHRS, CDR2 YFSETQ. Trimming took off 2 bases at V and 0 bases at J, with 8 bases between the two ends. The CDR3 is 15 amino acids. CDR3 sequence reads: CASSFRGATNEKLFF. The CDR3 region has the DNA TGCGCCAGCAGCTTCAGAGGTGCAACTAATGAAAAACTGTTTTTT.

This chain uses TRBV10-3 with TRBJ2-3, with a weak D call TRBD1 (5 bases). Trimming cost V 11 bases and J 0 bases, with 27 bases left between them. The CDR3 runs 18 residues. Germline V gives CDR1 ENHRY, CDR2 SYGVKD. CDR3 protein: CASWGSSQGLPSTDTQYF. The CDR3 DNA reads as TGTGCCTCGTGGGGAAGCTCGCAGGGCTTACCTAGCACAGATACGCAGTATTTT.

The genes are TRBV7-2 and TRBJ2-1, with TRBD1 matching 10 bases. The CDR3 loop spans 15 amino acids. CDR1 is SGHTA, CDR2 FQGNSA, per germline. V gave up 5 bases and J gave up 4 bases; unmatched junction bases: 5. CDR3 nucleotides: TGTGCCAGCAGCCCGGGACAGGGGTCTTACAATGAGCAGTTCTTC. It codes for CASSPGQGSYNEQFF.

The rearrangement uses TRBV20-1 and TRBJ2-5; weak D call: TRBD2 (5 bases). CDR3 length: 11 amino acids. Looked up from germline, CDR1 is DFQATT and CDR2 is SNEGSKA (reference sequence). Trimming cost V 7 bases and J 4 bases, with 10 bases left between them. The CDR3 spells CSGNAGETQYF. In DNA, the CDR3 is TGCAGTGGGAACGCGGGAGAGACCCAGTACTTC.

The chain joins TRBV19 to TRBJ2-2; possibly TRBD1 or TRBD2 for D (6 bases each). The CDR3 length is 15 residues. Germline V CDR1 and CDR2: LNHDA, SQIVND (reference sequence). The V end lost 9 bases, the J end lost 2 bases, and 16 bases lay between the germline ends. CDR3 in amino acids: CASTTPGGNTGELFF. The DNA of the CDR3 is TGTGCCAGCACCACCCCCGGGGGCAACACCGGGGAGCTGTTTTTT.